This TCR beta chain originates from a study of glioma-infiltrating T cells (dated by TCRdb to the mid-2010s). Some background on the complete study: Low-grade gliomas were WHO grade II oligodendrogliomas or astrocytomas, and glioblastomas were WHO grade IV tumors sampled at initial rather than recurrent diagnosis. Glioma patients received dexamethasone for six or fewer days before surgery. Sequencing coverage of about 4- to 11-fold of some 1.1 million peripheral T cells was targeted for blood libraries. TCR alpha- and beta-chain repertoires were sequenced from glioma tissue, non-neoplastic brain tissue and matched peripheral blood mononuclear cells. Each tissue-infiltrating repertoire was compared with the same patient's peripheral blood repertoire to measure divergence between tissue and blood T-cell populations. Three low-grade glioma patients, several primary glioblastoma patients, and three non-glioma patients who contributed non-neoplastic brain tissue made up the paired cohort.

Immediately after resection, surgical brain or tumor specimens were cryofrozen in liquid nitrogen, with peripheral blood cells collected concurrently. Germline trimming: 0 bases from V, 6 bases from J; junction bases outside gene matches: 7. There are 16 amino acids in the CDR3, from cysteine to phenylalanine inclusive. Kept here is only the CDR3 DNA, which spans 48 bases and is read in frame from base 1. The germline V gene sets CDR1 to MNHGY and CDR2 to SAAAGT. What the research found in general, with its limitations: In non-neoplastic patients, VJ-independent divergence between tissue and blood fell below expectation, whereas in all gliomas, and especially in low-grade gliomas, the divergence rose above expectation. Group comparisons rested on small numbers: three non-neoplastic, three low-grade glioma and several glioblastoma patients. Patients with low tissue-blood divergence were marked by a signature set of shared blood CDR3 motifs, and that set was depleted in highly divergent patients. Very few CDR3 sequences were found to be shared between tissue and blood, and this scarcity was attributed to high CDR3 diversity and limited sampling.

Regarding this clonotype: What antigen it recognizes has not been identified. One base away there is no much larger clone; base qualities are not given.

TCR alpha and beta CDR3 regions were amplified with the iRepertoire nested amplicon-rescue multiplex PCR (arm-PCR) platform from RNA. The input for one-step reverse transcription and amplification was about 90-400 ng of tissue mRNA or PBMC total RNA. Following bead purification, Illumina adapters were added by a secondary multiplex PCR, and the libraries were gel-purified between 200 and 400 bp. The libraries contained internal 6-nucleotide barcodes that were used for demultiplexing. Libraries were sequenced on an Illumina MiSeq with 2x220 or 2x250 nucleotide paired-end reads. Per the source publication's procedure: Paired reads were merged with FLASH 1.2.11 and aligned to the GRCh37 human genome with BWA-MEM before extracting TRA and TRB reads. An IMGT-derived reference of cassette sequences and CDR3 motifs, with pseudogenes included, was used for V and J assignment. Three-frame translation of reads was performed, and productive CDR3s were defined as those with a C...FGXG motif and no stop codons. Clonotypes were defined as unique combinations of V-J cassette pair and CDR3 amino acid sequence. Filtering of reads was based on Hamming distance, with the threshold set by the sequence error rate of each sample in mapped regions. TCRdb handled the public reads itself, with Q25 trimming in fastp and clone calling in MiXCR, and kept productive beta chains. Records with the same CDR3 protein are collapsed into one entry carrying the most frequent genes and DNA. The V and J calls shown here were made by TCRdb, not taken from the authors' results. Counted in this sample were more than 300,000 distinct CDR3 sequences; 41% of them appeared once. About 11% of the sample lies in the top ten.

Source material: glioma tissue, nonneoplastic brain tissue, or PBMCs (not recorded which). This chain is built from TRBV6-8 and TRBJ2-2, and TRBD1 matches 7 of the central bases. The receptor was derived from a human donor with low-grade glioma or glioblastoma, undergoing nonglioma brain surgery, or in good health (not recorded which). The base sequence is TGTGCCAGCAGTTACTCGGCCGGGCAGGGGGCCGGGGAGCTGTTTTTT. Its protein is CASSYSAGQGAGELFF.